The present entry profiles one TCR beta chain with its context. The data were taken from a study of blood T cells in healthy people across ages. With a J-beta primer mix and a sample-barcoded 5' primer, a second PCR ran about 7 to 12 cycles. A single record per CDR3 protein comes from TCRdb applying MiXCR to the 5' RACE reads. The sample records 600,000 to 800,000 distinct CDR3 sequences, about 51% being singletons. Germline CDR1 and CDR2: KGHSH and LQKENI. CDR3 size: 13 residues. Unmatched junction bases numbered 2, after V lost 3 bases and J lost 7 bases. The rearrangement joins TRBV18 to TRBJ1-4; 7 bases are a match to TRBD1. The TCR sequence derives from a woman older than 75 in good health. Sample: blood. CDR3 DNA: TGTGCCAGCTCACCTGACAGGGCTGAAAAACTGTTTTTT. Amino acid sequence: CASSPDRAEKLFF.